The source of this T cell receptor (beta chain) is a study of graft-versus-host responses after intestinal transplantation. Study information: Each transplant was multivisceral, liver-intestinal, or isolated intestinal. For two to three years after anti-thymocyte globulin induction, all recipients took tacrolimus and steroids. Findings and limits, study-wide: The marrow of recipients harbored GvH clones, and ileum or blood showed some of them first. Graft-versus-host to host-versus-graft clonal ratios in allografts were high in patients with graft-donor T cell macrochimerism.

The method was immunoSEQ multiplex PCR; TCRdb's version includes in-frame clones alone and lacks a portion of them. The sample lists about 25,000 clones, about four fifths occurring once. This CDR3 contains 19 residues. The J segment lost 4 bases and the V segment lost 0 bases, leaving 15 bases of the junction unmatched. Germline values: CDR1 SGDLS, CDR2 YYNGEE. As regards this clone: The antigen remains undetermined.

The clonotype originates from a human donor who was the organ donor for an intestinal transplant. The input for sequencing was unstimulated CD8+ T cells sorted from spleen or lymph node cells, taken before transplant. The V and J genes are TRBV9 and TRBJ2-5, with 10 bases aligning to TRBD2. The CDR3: CASSVGRVSGGPGRETQYF. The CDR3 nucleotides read TGTGCCAGCAGCGTAGGGAGGGTTAGCGGGGGGCCGGGGAGAGAGACCCAGTACTTC.